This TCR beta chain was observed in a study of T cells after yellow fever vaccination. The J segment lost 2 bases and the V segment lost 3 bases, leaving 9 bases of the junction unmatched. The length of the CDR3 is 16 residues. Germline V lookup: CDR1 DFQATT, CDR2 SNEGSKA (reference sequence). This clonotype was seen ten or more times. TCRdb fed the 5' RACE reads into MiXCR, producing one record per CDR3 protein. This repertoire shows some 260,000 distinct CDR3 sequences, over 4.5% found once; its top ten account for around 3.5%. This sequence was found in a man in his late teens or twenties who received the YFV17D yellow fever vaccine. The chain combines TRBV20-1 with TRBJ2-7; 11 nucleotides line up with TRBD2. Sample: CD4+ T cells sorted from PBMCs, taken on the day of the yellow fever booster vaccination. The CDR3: CSASESNSGGAYEQYV. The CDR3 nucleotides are TGCAGTGCTAGCGAGTCTAATAGCGGGGGGGCCTACGAGCAGTACGTC.